This T cell receptor (beta chain) comes out of a study of CXCR3-negative and CXCR3-positive naive CD8 T cells. Whole-study results and caveats: Greater hydrophobicity was found in TRB CDR3s of CXCR3-positive naive cells than of CXCR3-negative naive cells. The level of CXCR3 expression partially decreased after cryopreservation; the majority of assays used fresh PBMCs. Diversity ran similarly high across both naive subsets but far lower in memory CD8+ cells.

CDR1 and CDR2 (germline): LNHDA, SQIVND (reference sequence). This CDR3 contains 17 residues. Libraries of TRB cDNA were made by 5' RACE and carried UMIs. TCRdb reprocessed the 5' RACE reads; each CDR3 protein has one entry and no DNA is given. This sample's clone table lists 84,000 or so distinct CDR3 sequences. As to this clonotype: As yet, its antigen is unknown.

The receptor was derived from a human donor in good health. Some clones in this sample may be carry-over from other donors' samples. The J gene is TRBJ2-1, the V gene TRBV19; TCRdb's D call, TRBD1, is unchecked because there is no DNA. Source material: naive CXCR3- CD8+ T cells from blood. Subset denoted: CD45RO-CCR7+CD27+CD95- naive CD8+ T cells lacking CXCR3 (TNR3-). This CDR3 is CASSIGLGPQSYNEQFF.